The rows below give T cell receptor beta chains drawn from one sample of a study of technical replicates of blood from a few donors. Sequencing was performed with immunoSEQ multiplex PCR; in TCRdb, only in-frame clones are kept and a portion is missing. The sample consists of 100,000 or so clones, 95% of them appearing once. The sequenced sample consisted of T cells isolated from PBMCs. All receptors come from a human donor in good health. Each CDR3 is given with its conserved first and last residue. The D gene is left open where the match is weak. Clone size is stated in some rows and not others, as once, few, many or a class when expanded.

TRBJ2-2	-	-	TRBV4-1	TGCGCCAGCAGTCCATCCCCTCTTCTACAGGGTGGGACCGGGGAGCTGTTTTTT	CASSPSPLLQGGTGELFF
TRBJ2-3	TRBD2	-	TRBV4-1	TGCGCCAGCAGCCAAGCAGCGGGAGTATTTGGGGGCACAGATACGCAGTATTTT	CASSQAAGVFGGTDTQYF
TRBJ1-1	-	-	TRBV2	TGTGCCAGCAGTGCCCCTCGGGGGTCAGGGATGAACACTGAAGCTTTCTTT	CASSAPRGSGMNTEAFF
TRBJ1-2	-	-	TRBV7-9	TGTGCCAGCAGCTTAGACAGGGACTATGGCTACACCTTC	CASSLDRDYGYTF
TRBJ2-5	-	-	TRBV5-1	TGCGCCAGCAGCTCGGGGGAGCGAGAGACCCAGTACTTC	CASSSGERETQYF
TRBJ2-2	-	-	TRBV9	TGTGCCAGCAGCGTAGCGTCGGGGATCGGGGAGCTGTTTTTT	CASSVASGIGELFF
TRBJ1-6	TRBD1	-	TRBV6-5	TGTGCCAGCAGTGGAGGACAGGGAGATTCACCCCTCCACTTT	CASSGGQGDSPLHF
TRBJ2-7	TRBD1	-	TRBV6-5	TGTGCCAGCAGTGTGACAGGGGGGGGGTTCGAGCAGTACTTC	CASSVTGGGFEQYF
TRBJ2-5	TRBD2	once	TRBV28	TGTGCCAGCACAGGTAGCGGGAGTTCGGAGACCCAGTACTTC	CASTGSGSSETQYF
TRBJ2-2	-	-	TRBV6-1	TGTGCCAGCAGGGCGGGACGCCGGGAGCTGTTTTTT	CASRAGRRELFF
TRBJ1-1	TRBD1	-	TRBV19	TGTGCCAGTAGAACAGGGGGCGCGGGGAACACTGAAGCTTTCTTT	CASRTGGAGNTEAFF
TRBJ2-7	-	-	TRBV7-9	TGTGCCAGCAGCCTTCGGTACGAGCAGTACTTC	CASSLRYEQYF
TRBJ1-1	TRBD1	-	TRBV28	TGTGCCAGCAGGCTCAGGACAGGCACTGAAGCTTTCTTT	CASRLRTGTEAFF
TRBJ1-1	TRBD1	-	TRBV7-9	TGTGCCAGCAGCTCCCGGAGGGGGCTGAACACTGAAGCTTTCTTT	CASSSRRGLNTEAFF
TRBJ2-5	TRBD1	once	TRBV28	TGTGCCAGCAGTTTCCCCGGGACAGCCTCAAAAGAGACCCAGTACTTC	CASSFPGTASKETQYF
TRBJ2-1	-	-	TRBV19	TGTGCCAGTAGTATGAAGTTCGGACAGCCCAAGCGGAGCTCCTACAATGAGCAGTTCTTC	CASSMKFGQPKRSSYNEQFF
TRBJ1-4	-	-	TRBV6-1	TGTGCCAGCAGTGAAGCGACAGCAACTAATGAAAAACTGTTTTTT	CASSEATATNEKLFF
TRBJ2-4	TRBD2	-	TRBV7-9	TGTGCCAGCAGCTTAACCCTATCGACTAGCGGGAGGGCAATTCGACAGTACTTC	CASSLTLSTSGRAIRQYF
TRBJ2-5	TRBD2	-	TRBV28	TGTGCCAGCAGCCGTGGACTAGCGGGAGTGGGGATCCAAGAGACCCAGTACTTC	CASSRGLAGVGIQETQYF
TRBJ1-4	-	-	TRBV7-9	TGTGCCAGCAGCTTCTTTGTAGTGCAGGGCGCTAATGAAAAACTGTTTTTT	CASSFFVVQGANEKLFF
TRBJ1-1	-	-	TRBV29-1	TGCAGCGTCCACAGGGAGACGAACACTGAAGCTTTCTTT	CSVHRETNTEAFF
TRBJ1-1	TRBD1	-	TRBV2	TGTGCCAGCAGTCGGGACAGGGGTACGGGCACTGAAGCTTTCTTT	CASSRDRGTGTEAFF
TRBJ2-7	-	-	TRBV11-1	TGTGCCAGCAGCTTAGGGCCGGGATTCTCCTACGAGCAGTACTTC	CASSLGPGFSYEQYF
TRBJ2-2	-	-	TRBV20-1	TGCAGTGCTAGAGGGGGAGTGGAGCTGTTTTTT	CSARGGVELFF
TRBJ2-7	-	-	TRBV10-3	TGTGCCATCAGGAAAATTGCCCCTACGGGCGAGCAGTACTTC	CAIRKIAPTGEQYF
TRBJ1-5	-	-	TRBV15	TGTGCCACCAGCAGAGATTTGCGGCAGCCCCAGCATTTT	CATSRDLRQPQHF
TRBJ1-1	-	-	TRBV7-9	TGTGCCAGCAGCTTTCAGGGGACTGAAGCTTTCTTT	CASSFQGTEAFF
TRBJ1-2	-	-	TRBV6-5	TGTGCCAGCAGTTCGACTAACAGTTTAAGTGGCTACACCTTC	CASSSTNSLSGYTF
TRBJ2-1	TRBD2	-	TRBV5-1	TGCGCCAGCAGGGGAGCGGGGGGGCGCAATGAGCAGTTCTTC	CASRGAGGRNEQFF
TRBJ1-1	-	-	TRBV6-1	TGTGCCAGCAGTGAAACTCGAAACACTGAAGCTTTCTTT	CASSETRNTEAFF
TRBJ2-5	-	-	TRBV18	TGTGCCAGCTCACCAGTAGGCGGGGAGACCCAGTACTTC	CASSPVGGETQYF
TRBJ2-1	-	-	TRBV25-1	TGTGCCAGCAGTGAAGTAGCGGAGTACAATGAGCAGTTCTTC	CASSEVAEYNEQFF
TRBJ1-2	TRBD1	-	TRBV11-3	TGTGCCAGCAGCTACAGGGGGATGGCCTATGGCTACACCTTC	CASSYRGMAYGYTF